This TCR beta chain was documented in a study of blood T cell repertoires in COVID-19. Whole-study context: Sites across the United States, Italy and Spain contributed samples from acute and convalescent COVID-19. Nucleic acid was either cDNA or gDNA, and it came from T cells, B-cell-depleted T cells, or PBMCs.

This clone was counted only a few times. The ends were cut back, 6 bases at V and 4 bases at J, with 13 bases in the middle. This CDR3 is built from 14 residues. CDR1 and CDR2 (germline): SGHRS, YFSETQ. The authors' processing: Reference gene primer amplification gave nucleated cell count estimates. Produced via immunoSEQ multiplex PCR; TCRdb's table is partial and in-frame only. That table furnishes V, J and clone size, whereas the DNA furnished D and trimming. The sample shows roughly 200,000 clones, about 83% of them seen only once. Sequenced input: peripheral blood. The receptor was derived from a woman aged 70-85 years with active or convalescent COVID-19. The V call is TRBV5-1, the J call TRBJ2-2; possibly TRBD2 for D (5 bases). CDR3 bases: TGCGCCAGCACCCCCCGGGCGGGCACCGGGGAGCTGTTTTTT. Translation: CASTPRAGTGELFF.